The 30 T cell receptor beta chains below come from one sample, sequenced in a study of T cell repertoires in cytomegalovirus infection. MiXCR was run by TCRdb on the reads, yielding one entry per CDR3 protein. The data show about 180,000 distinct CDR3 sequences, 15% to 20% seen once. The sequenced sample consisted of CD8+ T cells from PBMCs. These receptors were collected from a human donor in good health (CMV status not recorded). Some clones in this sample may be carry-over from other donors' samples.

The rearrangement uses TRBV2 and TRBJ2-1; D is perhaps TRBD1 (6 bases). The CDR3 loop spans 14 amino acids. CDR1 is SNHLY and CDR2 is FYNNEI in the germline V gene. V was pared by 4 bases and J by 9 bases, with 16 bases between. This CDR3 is CASSALGTLSEQFF. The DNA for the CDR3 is TGTGCCAGCAGTGCCCTGGGGACACTAAGTGAGCAGTTCTTC.

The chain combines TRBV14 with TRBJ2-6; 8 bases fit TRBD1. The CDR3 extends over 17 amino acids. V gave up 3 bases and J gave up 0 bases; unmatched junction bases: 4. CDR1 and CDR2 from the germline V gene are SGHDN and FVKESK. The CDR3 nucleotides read TGTGCCAGCAGCCATGGACAGGGTGTCTCTGGGGCCAACGTCCTGACTTTC. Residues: CASSHGQGVSGANVLTF.

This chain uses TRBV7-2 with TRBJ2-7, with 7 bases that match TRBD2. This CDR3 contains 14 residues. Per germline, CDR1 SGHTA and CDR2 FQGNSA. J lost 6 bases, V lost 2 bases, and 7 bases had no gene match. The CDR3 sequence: CASSLLSGGSEQYF. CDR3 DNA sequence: TGTGCCAGCAGCTTACTGTCGGGGGGTAGCGAGCAGTACTTC.

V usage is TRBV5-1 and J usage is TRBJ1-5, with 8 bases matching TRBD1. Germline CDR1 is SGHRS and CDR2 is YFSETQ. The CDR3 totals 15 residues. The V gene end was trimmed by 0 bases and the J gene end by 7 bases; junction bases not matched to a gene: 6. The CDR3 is CASSLGQGAYQPQHF. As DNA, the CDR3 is TGCGCCAGCAGCTTGGGGCAGGGGGCTTACCAGCCCCAGCATTTT.

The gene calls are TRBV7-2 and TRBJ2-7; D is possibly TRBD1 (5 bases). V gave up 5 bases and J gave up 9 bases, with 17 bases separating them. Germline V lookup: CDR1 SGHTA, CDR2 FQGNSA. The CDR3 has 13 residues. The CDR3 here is CASSLGDRTGQYF. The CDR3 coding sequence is TGTGCCAGCAGCCTAGGAGACAGAACCGGGCAGTACTTC.

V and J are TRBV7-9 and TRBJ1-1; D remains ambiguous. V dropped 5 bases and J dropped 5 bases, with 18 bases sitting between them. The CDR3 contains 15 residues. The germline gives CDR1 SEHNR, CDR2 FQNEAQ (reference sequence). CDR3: CASSTSGGSRTEAFF. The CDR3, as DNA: TGTGCCAGCAGCACGTCCGGTGGGAGTAGAACTGAAGCTTTCTTT.

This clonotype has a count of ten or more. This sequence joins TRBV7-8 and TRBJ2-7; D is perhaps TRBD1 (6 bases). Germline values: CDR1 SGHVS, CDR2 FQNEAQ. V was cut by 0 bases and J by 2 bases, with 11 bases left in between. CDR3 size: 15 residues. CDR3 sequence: CASSLAGTPTYEQYF. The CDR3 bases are TGTGCCAGCAGCTTAGCGGGGACACCTACCTACGAGCAGTACTTC.

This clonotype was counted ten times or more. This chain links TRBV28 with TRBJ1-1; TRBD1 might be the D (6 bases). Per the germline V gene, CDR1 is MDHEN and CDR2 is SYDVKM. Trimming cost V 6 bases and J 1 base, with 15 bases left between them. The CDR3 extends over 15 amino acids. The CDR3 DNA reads TGTGCCAGCAGCCTCCGGGACACCGCGAACACTGAAGCTTTCTTT. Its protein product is CASSLRDTANTEAFF.

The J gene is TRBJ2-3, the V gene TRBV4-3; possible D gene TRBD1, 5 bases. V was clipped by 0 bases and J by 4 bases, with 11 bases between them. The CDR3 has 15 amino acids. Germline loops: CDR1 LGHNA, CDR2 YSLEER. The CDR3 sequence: CASSQDQGTPDTQYF. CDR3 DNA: TGCGCCAGCAGCCAAGATCAGGGTACGCCAGATACGCAGTATTTT.

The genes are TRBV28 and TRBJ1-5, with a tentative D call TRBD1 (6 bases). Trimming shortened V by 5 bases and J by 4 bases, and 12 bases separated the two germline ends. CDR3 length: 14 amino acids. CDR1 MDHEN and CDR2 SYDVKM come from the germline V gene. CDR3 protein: CASSPDRWNQPQHF. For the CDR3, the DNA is TGTGCCAGCAGTCCTGACAGGTGGAATCAGCCCCAGCATTTT. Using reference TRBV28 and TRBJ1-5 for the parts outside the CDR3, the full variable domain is DVKVTQSSRYLVKRTGEKVFLECVQDMDHENMFWYRQDPGLGLRLIYFSYDVKMKEKGDIPEGYSVSREKKERFSLILESASTNQTSMYLCASSPDRWNQPQHFGDGTRLSIL.

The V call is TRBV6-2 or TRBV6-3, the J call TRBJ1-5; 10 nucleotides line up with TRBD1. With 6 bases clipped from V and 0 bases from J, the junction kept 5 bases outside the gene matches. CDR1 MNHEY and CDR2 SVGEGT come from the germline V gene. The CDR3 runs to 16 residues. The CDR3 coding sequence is TGTGCCAGCAGCCCCGGGACAGGGGATAGCAATCAGCCCCAGCATTTT. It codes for CASSPGTGDSNQPQHF.

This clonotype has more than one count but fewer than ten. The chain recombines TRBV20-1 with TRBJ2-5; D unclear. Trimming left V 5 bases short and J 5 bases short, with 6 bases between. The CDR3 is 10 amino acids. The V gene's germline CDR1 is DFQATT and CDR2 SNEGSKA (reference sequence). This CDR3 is CSAFRETQYF. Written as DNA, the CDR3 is TGCAGTGCTTTTCGGGAGACCCAGTACTTC.

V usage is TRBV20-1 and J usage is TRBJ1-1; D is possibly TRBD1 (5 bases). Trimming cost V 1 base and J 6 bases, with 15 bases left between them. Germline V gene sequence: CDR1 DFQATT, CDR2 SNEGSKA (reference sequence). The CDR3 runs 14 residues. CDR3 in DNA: TGCAGTGCTAGAGGGGACGGTGGGGGGGCTGAAGCTTTCTTT. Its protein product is CSARGDGGGAEAFF.

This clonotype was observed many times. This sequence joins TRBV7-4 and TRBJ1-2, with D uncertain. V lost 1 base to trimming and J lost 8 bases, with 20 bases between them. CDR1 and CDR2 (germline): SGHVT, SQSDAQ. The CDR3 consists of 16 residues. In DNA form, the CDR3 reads TGTGCCAGCAGCTTAGAGAGTCTCCAAACCAGAGGGGGCTACACCTTC. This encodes CASSLESLQTRGGYTF.

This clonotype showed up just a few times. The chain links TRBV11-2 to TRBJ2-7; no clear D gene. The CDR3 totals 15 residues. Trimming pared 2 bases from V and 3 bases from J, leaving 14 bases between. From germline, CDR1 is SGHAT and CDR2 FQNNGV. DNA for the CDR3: TGTGCCAGCAGCTTATCTCGGTCCGTCGGCTACGAGCAGTACTTC. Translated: CASSLSRSVGYEQYF.

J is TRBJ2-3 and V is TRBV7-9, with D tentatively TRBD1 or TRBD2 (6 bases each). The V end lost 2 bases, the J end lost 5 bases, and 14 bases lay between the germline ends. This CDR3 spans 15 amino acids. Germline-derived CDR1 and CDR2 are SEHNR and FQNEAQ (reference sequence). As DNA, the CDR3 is TGTGCCAGCAGCTTAAGAGGAGGGGGAGGAGATACGCAGTATTTT. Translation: CASSLRGGGGDTQYF.

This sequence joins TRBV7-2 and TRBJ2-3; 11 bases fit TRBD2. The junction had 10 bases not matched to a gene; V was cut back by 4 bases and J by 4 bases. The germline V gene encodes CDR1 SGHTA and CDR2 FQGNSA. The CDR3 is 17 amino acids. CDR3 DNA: TGTGCCAGCAGCTCAGTACCGCTAGCGGGGGGTGCAGATACGCAGTATTTT. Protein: CASSSVPLAGGADTQYF.

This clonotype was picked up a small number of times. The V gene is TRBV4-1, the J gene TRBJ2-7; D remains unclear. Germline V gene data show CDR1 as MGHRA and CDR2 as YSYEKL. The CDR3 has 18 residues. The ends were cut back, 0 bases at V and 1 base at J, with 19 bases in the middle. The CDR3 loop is CASSQDVSRPTVSYEQYF. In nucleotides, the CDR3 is TGCGCCAGCAGCCAAGATGTTAGCCGGCCAACAGTATCCTACGAGCAGTACTTC.

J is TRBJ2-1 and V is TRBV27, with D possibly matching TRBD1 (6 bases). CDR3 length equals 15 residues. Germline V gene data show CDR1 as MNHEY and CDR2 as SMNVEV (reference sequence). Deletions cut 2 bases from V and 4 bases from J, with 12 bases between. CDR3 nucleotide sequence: TGTGCCAGCAGTTTAGAGGGGGATGGGTACAATGAGCAGTTCTTC. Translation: CASSLEGDGYNEQFF.

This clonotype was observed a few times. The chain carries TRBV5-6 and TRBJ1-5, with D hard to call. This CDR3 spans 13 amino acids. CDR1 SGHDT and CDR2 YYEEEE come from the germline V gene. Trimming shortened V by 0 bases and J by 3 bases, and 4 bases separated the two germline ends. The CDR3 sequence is CASSLGINQPQHF. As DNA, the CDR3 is TGTGCCAGCAGCTTGGGGATCAATCAGCCCCAGCATTTT.

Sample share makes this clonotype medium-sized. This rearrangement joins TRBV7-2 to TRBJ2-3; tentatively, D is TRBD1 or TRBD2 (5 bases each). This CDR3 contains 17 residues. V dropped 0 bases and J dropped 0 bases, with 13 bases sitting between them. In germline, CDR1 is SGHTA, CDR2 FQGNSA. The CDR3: CASSLARTGPSTDTQYF. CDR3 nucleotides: TGTGCCAGCAGCTTAGCCCGGACGGGACCAAGCACAGATACGCAGTATTTT. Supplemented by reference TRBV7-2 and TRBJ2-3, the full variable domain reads GAGVSQSPSNKVTEKGKDVELRCDPISGHTALYWYRQSLGQGLEFLIYFQGNSAPDKSGLPSDRFSAERTGGSVSTLTIQRTQQEDSAVYLCASSLARTGPSTDTQYFGPGTRLTVL.

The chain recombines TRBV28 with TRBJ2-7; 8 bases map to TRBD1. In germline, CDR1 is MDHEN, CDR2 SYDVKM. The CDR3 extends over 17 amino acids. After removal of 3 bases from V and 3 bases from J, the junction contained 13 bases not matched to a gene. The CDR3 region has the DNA TGTGCCAGCAGTTTGGGACAGGAGTTCTCAACTAGCTACGAGCAGTACTTC. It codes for CASSLGQEFSTSYEQYF. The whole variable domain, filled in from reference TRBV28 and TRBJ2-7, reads DVKVTQSSRYLVKRTGEKVFLECVQDMDHENMFWYRQDPGLGLRLIYFSYDVKMKEKGDIPEGYSVSREKKERFSLILESASTNQTSMYLCASSLGQEFSTSYEQYFGPGTRLTVT.

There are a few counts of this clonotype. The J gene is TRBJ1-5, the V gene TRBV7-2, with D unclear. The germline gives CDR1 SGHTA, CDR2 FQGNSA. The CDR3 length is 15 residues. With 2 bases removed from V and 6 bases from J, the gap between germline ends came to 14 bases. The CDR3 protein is CASSLNEGSGQPQHF. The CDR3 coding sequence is TGTGCCAGCAGCTTAAACGAGGGCTCGGGTCAGCCCCAGCATTTT.

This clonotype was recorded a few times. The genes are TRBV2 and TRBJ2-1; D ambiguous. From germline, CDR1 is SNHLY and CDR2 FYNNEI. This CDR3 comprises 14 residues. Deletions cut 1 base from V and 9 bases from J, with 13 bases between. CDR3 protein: CASSEGYLPIEQFF. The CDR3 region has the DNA TGTGCCAGCAGTGAAGGGTATCTACCCATTGAGCAGTTCTTC.

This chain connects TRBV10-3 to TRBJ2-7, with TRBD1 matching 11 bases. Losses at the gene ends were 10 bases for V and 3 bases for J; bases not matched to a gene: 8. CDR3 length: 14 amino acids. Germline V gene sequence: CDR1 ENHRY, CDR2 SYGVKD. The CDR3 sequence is CASQPGQGVYEQYF. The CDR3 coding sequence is TGTGCCAGCCAGCCGGGACAGGGGGTCTACGAGCAGTACTTC.

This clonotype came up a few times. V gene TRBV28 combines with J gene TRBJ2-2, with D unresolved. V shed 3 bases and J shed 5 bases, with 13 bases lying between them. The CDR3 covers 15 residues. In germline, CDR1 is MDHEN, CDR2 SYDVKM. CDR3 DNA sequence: TGTGCCAGCAGTTTGGCAGCCCCAAGAACCGGGGAGCTGTTTTTT. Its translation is CASSLAAPRTGELFF.

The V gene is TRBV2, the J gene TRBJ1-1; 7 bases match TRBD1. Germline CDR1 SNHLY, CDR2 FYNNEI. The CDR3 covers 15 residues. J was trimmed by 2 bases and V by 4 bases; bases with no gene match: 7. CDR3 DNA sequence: TGTGCCAGCAGTGGGGGGGACAGAAGAAACACTGAAGCTTTCTTT. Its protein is CASSGGDRRNTEAFF.

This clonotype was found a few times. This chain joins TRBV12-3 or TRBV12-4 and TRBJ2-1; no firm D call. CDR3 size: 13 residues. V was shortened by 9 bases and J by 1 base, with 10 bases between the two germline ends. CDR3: CASCPSSYNEQFF. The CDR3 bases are TGTGCCAGTTGCCCCTCATCCTACAATGAGCAGTTCTTC.

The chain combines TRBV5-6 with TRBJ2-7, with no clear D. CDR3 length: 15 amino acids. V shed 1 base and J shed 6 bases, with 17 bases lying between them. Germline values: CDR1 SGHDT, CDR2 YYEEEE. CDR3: CASSLPNRRHLEQYF. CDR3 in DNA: TGTGCCAGCAGCTTGCCCAACCGGCGACACCTCGAGCAGTACTTC.

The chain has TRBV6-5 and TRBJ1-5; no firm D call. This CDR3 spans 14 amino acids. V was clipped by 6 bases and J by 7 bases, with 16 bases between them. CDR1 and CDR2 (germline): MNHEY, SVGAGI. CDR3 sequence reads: CASSLTTVGQPQHF. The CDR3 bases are TGTGCCAGCAGCTTGACTACCGTAGGACAGCCCCAGCATTTT.